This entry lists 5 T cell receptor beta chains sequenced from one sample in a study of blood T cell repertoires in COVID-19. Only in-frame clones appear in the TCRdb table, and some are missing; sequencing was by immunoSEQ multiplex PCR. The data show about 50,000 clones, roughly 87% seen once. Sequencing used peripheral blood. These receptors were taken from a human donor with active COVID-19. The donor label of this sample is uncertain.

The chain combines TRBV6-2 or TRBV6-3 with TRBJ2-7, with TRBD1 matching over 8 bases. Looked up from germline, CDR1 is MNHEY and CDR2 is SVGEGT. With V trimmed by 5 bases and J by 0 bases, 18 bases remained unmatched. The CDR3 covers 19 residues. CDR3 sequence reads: CASSPHRDRSTSFSYEQYF. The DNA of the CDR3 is TGTGCCAGCAGTCCCCACCGGGACAGGTCGACTAGTTTCTCCTACGAGCAGTACTTC.

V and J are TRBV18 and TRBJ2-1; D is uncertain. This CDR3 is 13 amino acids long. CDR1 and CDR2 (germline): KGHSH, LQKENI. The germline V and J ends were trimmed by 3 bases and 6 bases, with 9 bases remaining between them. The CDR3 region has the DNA TGTGCCAGCTCACCTAGTACCCGCAATGAGCAGTTCTTC. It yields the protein CASSPSTRNEQFF.

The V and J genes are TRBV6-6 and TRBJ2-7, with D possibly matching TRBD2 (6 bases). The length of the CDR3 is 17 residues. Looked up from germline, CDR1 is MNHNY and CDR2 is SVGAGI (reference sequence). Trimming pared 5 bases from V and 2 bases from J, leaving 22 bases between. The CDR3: CASSPPPGGGYAYEQYF. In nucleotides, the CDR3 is TGTGCCAGCAGTCCACCTCCCGGCGGAGGGTATGCCTACGAGCAGTACTTC.

Here the CDR3 reads CASSSSGTGAKGQFF. CDR3 sequence (DNA): TGTGCCAGCAGCTCCTCCGGGACAGGGGCCAAGGGGCAGTTCTTC. The V and J genes are TRBV7-8 and TRBJ2-1; TRBD1 matches at 10 bases. The CDR3 is made up of 15 amino acids. Germline CDR1 reads SGHVS; CDR2 reads FQNEAQ. Unmatched junction bases numbered 12, after V lost 4 bases and J lost 12 bases.

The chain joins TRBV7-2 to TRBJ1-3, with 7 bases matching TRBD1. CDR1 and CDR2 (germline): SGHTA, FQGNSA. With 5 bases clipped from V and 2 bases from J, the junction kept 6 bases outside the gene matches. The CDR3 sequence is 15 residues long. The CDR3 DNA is TGTGCCAGCAGCCCCGGGACAGCTACTGGAAACACCATATATTTT. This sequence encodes CASSPGTATGNTIYF.